A single sample gave rise to the 26 T cell receptor beta chains below, sequenced in a study of blood T cell repertoires in COVID-19. Some clones are missing from TCRdb's copy, which holds only in-frame ones; the method was immunoSEQ multiplex PCR. The table lists 280,000 or so clones, approximately 91% of them singletons. The sample consisted of peripheral blood. Receptors were obtained from a woman aged 60-75 years with acute or convalescent COVID-19.

The chain combines TRBV9 with TRBJ1-6, with 10 bases identical to TRBD1. The junction had 6 bases not matched to a gene; V was cut back by 3 bases and J by 0 bases. In germline, CDR1 is SGDLS, CDR2 YYNGEE. The CDR3 length is 18 residues. The CDR3 is CASSALGQGSSYNSPLHF. The DNA for the CDR3 is TGTGCCAGCAGCGCGCTGGGACAGGGGAGCTCCTATAATTCACCCCTCCACTTT.

The gene calls are TRBV7-3 and TRBJ2-1, with TRBD1 matching 7 bases. This CDR3 is built from 12 residues. The V segment lost 4 bases and the J segment 8 bases; nucleotides outside the gene matches: 2. Germline CDR1 is SGHTA and CDR2 is FQGTGA. The CDR3 loop reads CASSSDRDEQFF. DNA for the CDR3: TGTGCCAGCAGCTCAGACAGGGATGAGCAGTTCTTC.

This chain joins TRBV3-1 (or the pseudogene TRBV3-2) and TRBJ2-7, with D perhaps TRBD2 (5 bases). V lost 1 base to trimming and J lost 2 bases, with 12 bases between them. Germline V gene lookup returns CDR1 LGHDT and CDR2 YNNKEL (reference sequence). There are 15 residues in the CDR3. In nucleotides, the CDR3 is TGTGCCAGCAGCCAAGCGGGAACGGGCACCTACGAGCAGTACTTC. This codes for CASSQAGTGTYEQYF.

The chain joins TRBV6-2 or TRBV6-3 to TRBJ2-7, with TRBD1 identical over 9 bases. In germline, CDR1 is MNHEY, CDR2 SVGEGT. V trimming: 3 bases; J trimming: 6 bases; junction bases outside the gene matches: 6. This CDR3 comprises 14 residues. The CDR3, as DNA: TGTGCCAGCAGTTATGGACAGGGGTTATCCGAGCAGTACTTC. This sequence encodes CASSYGQGLSEQYF.

The genes are TRBV6-5 and TRBJ2-1; D is perhaps TRBD2 (5 bases). The CDR3 is made up of 14 amino acids. Germline CDR1 reads MNHEY; CDR2 reads SVGAGI. With 3 bases removed from V and 15 bases from J, the gap between germline ends came to 21 bases. CDR3 loop: CASSYTEDSRRRFF. Here the CDR3 DNA reads TGTGCCAGCAGTTATACAGAGGACTCCAGAAGGCGGTTCTTC.

The chain has TRBV11-2 and TRBJ2-7, with 8 bases lining up with TRBD1. V was clipped by 2 bases and J by 2 bases; unmatched bases: 8. This CDR3 comprises 16 residues. Germline CDR1 SGHAT, CDR2 FQNNGV. The CDR3 loop reads CASSLRGPTGAYEQYF. CDR3 DNA sequence: TGTGCCAGCAGCTTAAGGGGCCCGACAGGGGCCTACGAGCAGTACTTC.

This clone was seen a single time. V usage is TRBV19 and J usage is TRBJ2-5; weak D call: TRBD1 (6 bases). The J call is in doubt because the DNA end fits TRBJ2-7 better. The V gene's germline CDR1 is LNHDA and CDR2 SQIVND (reference sequence). This CDR3 is built from 15 residues. CDR3 amino acids: CASRAQGLSSYEQYF. CDR3 DNA: TGTGCCAGTAGGGCACAGGGTCTAAGCTCCTACGAGCAGTACTTC.

The chain combines TRBV18 with TRBJ2-1; 9 nucleotides align to TRBD1. Germline values: CDR1 KGHSH, CDR2 LQKENI. The CDR3 consists of 15 residues. Trimming cost V 4 bases and J 8 bases; bases outside gene matches: 9. The CDR3 sequence is CASSLLQGAGHEQFF. The CDR3 region has the DNA TGTGCCAGCTCACTGCTACAGGGGGCGGGCCATGAGCAGTTCTTC. The full variable domain, completed using reference TRBV18 and TRBJ2-1, is NAGVMQNPRHLVRRRGQEARLRCSPMKGHSHVYWYRQLPEEGLKFMVYLQKENIIDESGMPKERFSAEFPKEGPSILRIQQVVRGDSAAYFCASSLLQGAGHEQFFGPGTRLTVL.

The genes are TRBV9 and TRBJ2-1; D gene ambiguous. This CDR3 spans 14 amino acids. Trimming pared 0 bases from V and 5 bases from J, leaving 9 bases between. Germline CDR1 is SGDLS and CDR2 is YYNGEE. The CDR3 is CASSVGPNDNEQFF. CDR3 nucleotides: TGTGCCAGCAGCGTAGGGCCAAACGACAATGAGCAGTTCTTC.

The rearrangement uses TRBV7-8 and TRBJ2-7; 8 nucleotides align to TRBD2. There are 13 residues in the CDR3. The germline gives CDR1 SGHVS, CDR2 FQNEAQ. The V gene end was trimmed by 7 bases and the J gene end by 6 bases; junction bases not matched to a gene: 8. As DNA, the CDR3 is TGTGCCAGCAACTTCCGGGAGGGCGGCGAGCAGTACTTC. The encoded protein is CASNFREGGEQYF.

The DNA for the CDR3 is TGCGCCAGCAGCCGGTTGACAGGGGAGGGAGGTAATTCACCCCTCCACTTT. This gives the protein CASSRLTGEGGNSPLHF. This chain uses TRBV5-1 with TRBJ1-6, with 8 bases matching TRBD1. Looked up from germline, CDR1 is SGHRS and CDR2 is YFSETQ. The V and J ends lost 4 bases and 6 bases, in that order; junction bases with no gene match: 12. The CDR3 is 17 residues long.

The genes are TRBV6-6 and TRBJ2-1, with 9 positions matching TRBD2. The CDR3 totals 16 residues. CDR1 and CDR2 from the germline V gene are MNHNY and SVGAGI (reference sequence). J lost 0 bases, V lost 6 bases, and 6 bases had no gene match. The CDR3 sequence is CASSAAGGSSYNEQFF. The DNA of the CDR3 is TGTGCCAGCAGCGCTGCGGGGGGGAGCTCCTACAATGAGCAGTTCTTC.

This sequence joins TRBV7-7 and TRBJ2-3; D may be TRBD2 (7 bases). The V gene lost 5 bases and the J gene lost 7 bases, with 25 bases spanning the gap. This CDR3 has 17 amino acids. CDR1 and CDR2 from the germline V gene are SSHAT and FNYEAQ (reference sequence). CDR3 coding DNA: TGTGCCAGCAGCCCGGGACCTGGCGGGGGCCAGCTCTATACGCAGTATTTT. It encodes CASSPGPGGGQLYTQYF.

The rearrangement joins TRBV30 to TRBJ2-1, with TRBD1 identical over 9 bases. The J segment lost 6 bases and the V segment lost 2 bases, leaving 8 bases of the junction unmatched. Germline CDR1 and CDR2: GTSNPN and SVGIG (reference sequence). The CDR3 consists of 15 residues. The DNA of the CDR3 is TGTGCCTGGAGTCCTATCGGGACAGGGATCAATGAGCAGTTCTTC. Protein product: CAWSPIGTGINEQFF.

In this sample, this clone turned up a few times. The CDR3: CASSPSGSSSYEQYF. DNA of the CDR3: TGTGCCAGCTCACCATCGGGTAGTAGCTCCTACGAGCAGTACTTC. The rearrangement uses TRBV18 and TRBJ2-7; D ambiguous. Per germline, CDR1 KGHSH and CDR2 LQKENI. Between the trimmed V and J ends, which lost 2 bases and 0 bases, there was a span of 11 bases. The length of the CDR3 is 15 residues.

The CDR3 nucleotides are TGTGCCAGTAGTATCCCCGGACTCTGGGGAGAGCAGTACTTC. It codes for CASSIPGLWGEQYF. The chain employs TRBV19 and TRBJ2-7; D is possibly TRBD2 (5 bases). The CDR3 is made up of 14 amino acids. Per the germline V gene, CDR1 is LNHDA and CDR2 is SQIVND (reference sequence). V dropped 3 bases and J dropped 7 bases, with 16 bases sitting between them.

This sequence joins TRBV27 and TRBJ1-6; TRBD1 agrees at 8 bases. Per germline, CDR1 MNHEY and CDR2 SMNVEV (reference sequence). This CDR3 is built from 15 residues. V lost 6 bases to trimming and J lost 10 bases; unmatched junction nucleotides: 11. The CDR3 sequence: CASRMTQGVGSPLHF. The DNA of the CDR3 is TGTGCCAGCAGGATGACACAGGGGGTAGGGTCACCCCTCCACTTT.

The gene calls are TRBV9 and TRBJ2-5; 7 bases map to TRBD2. The CDR3 covers 15 residues. Germline V gene sequence: CDR1 SGDLS, CDR2 YYNGEE. V was clipped by 2 bases and J by 1 base; unmatched bases: 5. The CDR3 DNA is TGTGCCAGCAGCGTTTCAGCGGGGAGCCAAGAGACCCAGTACTTC. Encoded protein: CASSVSAGSQETQYF.

This rearrangement joins TRBV6-1 to TRBJ2-5; a weak D match, TRBD2 (6 bases). The V gene's germline CDR1 is MNHNS and CDR2 SASEGT. CDR3 length equals 13 residues. Trimming pared 0 bases from V and 4 bases from J, leaving 6 bases between. The CDR3 region is CASSEAGLETQYF. In DNA, the CDR3 is TGTGCCAGCAGTGAAGCGGGACTAGAGACCCAGTACTTC.

V usage is TRBV9 and J usage is TRBJ2-7, with TRBD2 matching over 9 bases. CDR1 and CDR2 from the germline V gene are SGDLS and YYNGEE. The CDR3 runs to 16 residues. J gave up 0 bases and V 3 bases, and 7 bases lay outside the gene matches. CDR3 DNA: TGTGCCAGCAGCGAGAGTGTTAGCGGGAGCTCCTACGAGCAGTACTTC. Translating gives CASSESVSGSSYEQYF.

This clone was observed once. V is TRBV28 and J is TRBJ1-5; no definite D call. Germline assignment: CDR1 MDHEN and CDR2 SYDVKM. Deletions cut 8 bases from V and 4 bases from J, with 15 bases between. The CDR3 consists of 14 residues. In DNA, the CDR3 is TGTGCCAGCCGGAGCAGTGGTCTTAATCAGCCCCAGCATTTT. Its protein is CASRSSGLNQPQHF.

The CDR3 region is CASTLSGARETQYF. The CDR3 bases are TGCGCCAGCACCCTTAGCGGGGCCAGAGAGACCCAGTACTTC. The rearrangement links TRBV5-1 to TRBJ2-5, with TRBD2 matching over 8 bases. The CDR3 totals 14 residues. V shed 6 bases, J shed 4 bases, and the junction held 8 bases outside the gene matches. Germline assignment: CDR1 SGHRS and CDR2 YFSETQ. Combining the CDR3 with reference TRBV5-1 and TRBJ2-5 gives the whole variable domain KAGVTQTPRYLIKTRGQQVTLSCSPISGHRSVSWYQQTPGQGLQFLFEYFSETQRNKGNFPGRFSGRQFSNSRSEMNVSTLELGDSALYLCASTLSGARETQYFGPGTRLLVL.

This chain uses TRBV5-5 with TRBJ2-5, with TRBD2 matching 8 bases. Germline CDR1 and CDR2: SGHKS and YYEKEE (reference sequence). After removal of 0 bases from V and 5 bases from J, the junction contained 6 bases not matched to a gene. The CDR3 contains 15 residues. CDR3 nucleotide sequence: TGTGCCAGCAGCTTGGCGCCCAGCGGGAGTGAGACCCAGTACTTC. Translated: CASSLAPSGSETQYF.

This clone has just a few counts. The chain is built from TRBV5-4 and TRBJ2-7, with 9 bases that match TRBD2. With V trimmed by 3 bases and J by 3 bases, 1 base remained unmatched. The CDR3 is 13 amino acids. The germline CDR1 and CDR2 sequences are SGHNT and YYREEE (reference sequence). In DNA, the CDR3 is TGTGCCAGCAGCTCTAGCGGGGTCTACGAGCAGTACTTC. It yields the protein CASSSSGVYEQYF.

This chain joins TRBV7-2 and TRBJ2-3; TRBD2 aligns across 10 bases. This CDR3 spans 16 amino acids. With V trimmed by 1 base and J by 3 bases, 4 bases remained unmatched. Germline V gene sequence: CDR1 SGHTA, CDR2 FQGNSA. CDR3 nucleotide sequence: TGTGCCAGCAGCTTAGGCCTAGCGGGGGTGACAGATACGCAGTATTTT. It is translated as CASSLGLAGVTDTQYF.

The chain combines TRBV5-6 with TRBJ1-2; D possibly corresponds to TRBD1 (6 bases). CDR1 SGHDT and CDR2 YYEEEE come from the germline V gene. The CDR3 runs to 14 residues. Between the trimmed V and J ends, which lost 3 bases and 5 bases, there was a span of 14 bases. The CDR3 here is CASSSGGREYGYTF. For the CDR3, the DNA is TGTGCCAGCAGCTCGGGGGGCAGAGAGTATGGCTACACCTTC.